The T cell receptor (beta chain) described here comes from a study of shared T cell receptors in the human thymus. Profiled with immunoSEQ multiplex PCR; TCRdb holds only in-frame clones, not every one. The table lists 540,000 or so clones, 75% to 85% of them singletons. The length of the CDR3 is 14 residues. Germline V gene lookup returns CDR1 GTSNPN and CDR2 SVGIG (reference sequence). Trimming pared 3 bases from V and 4 bases from J, leaving 13 bases between. These data are also associated with another study on human thymus T cells. As that report states: The thymus was resected at corrective cardiac surgery.

The clonotype comes from a boy under three years old with a congenital heart defect. The specimen was thymocytes. J is TRBJ1-5 and V is TRBV30; possibly TRBD1 for D (5 bases). CDR3 in amino acids: CAWSRQSLNQPQHF. CDR3 nucleotide sequence: TGTGCCTGGAGCCGACAGAGCCTAAATCAGCCCCAGCATTTT.